The T cell receptor beta chain under discussion was sequenced for a study of early T cells in non-severe SARS-CoV-2 infection. Study-wide results and limits: VDJdb matching skewed toward anti-spike CD8 responses, missing private and CD4 specificities.

Individual cDNA molecules carried attached unique molecular identifiers. TCRdb re-derived calls from the 5' RACE reads in MiXCR, one entry per CDR3 protein. Among more than 20,000 distinct CDR3 sequences listed, 4% to 4.5% were seen once. This clonotype has a count of ten or more. No antigen is known for it. This TCR derives from an adult who was a healthcare worker with PCR-confirmed SARS-CoV-2 infection or an uninfected control (not recorded which). The sample taken for sequencing was whole blood.

The CDR3 reads CASSPLDRGSYNEQFF. The CDR3 DNA is TGCGCCAGCAGTCCCTTAGACAGGGGATCCTACAATGAGCAGTTCTTC. The chain is built from TRBV5-1 and TRBJ2-1; 8 bases are shared with TRBD1. The J segment lost 1 base and the V segment lost 5 bases, leaving 8 bases of the junction unmatched. The germline V gene has CDR1 SGHRS and CDR2 YFSETQ. The CDR3 contains 16 residues. Complete variable domain (other parts from reference TRBV5-1 and TRBJ2-1): KAGVTQTPRYLIKTRGQQVTLSCSPISGHRSVSWYQQTPGQGLQFLFEYFSETQRNKGNFPGRFSGRQFSNSRSEMNVSTLELGDSALYLCASSPLDRGSYNEQFFGPGTRLTVL.